This T cell receptor beta chain emerged from a study of T cells in Graves' hyperthyroidism and ophthalmopathy. On the study more broadly: The initial diagnosis was the point when peripheral blood was collected, ahead of any treatment.

Around 10 ml fresh peripheral blood yielded the PBMCs. This clonotype was detected many times. What it recognizes is unknown. V shed 4 bases, J shed 4 bases, and the junction held 10 bases outside the gene matches. This CDR3 comprises 17 residues. Germline loops: CDR1 LGHDT, CDR2 YNNKEL (reference sequence). Amplification yielded TCR beta CDR3 regions, with RNA transcripts as the source. TCR CDR3 regions were first amplified by RT-PCR with HTBI primers. TCRdb re-derived calls from the multiplex PCR reads in MiXCR, one entry per CDR3 protein. The data hold around 200,000 distinct CDR3 sequences, with around 17% observed a single time. Whole-study results and caveats: Blood also showed most of the thyroid clonotypes that were expanded above 0.001.

The genes are TRBV3-1 and TRBJ2-6, with 7 bases lining up with TRBD1. The receptor was isolated from a man aged 40-49 years with Graves' hyperthyroidism. The sequencing input was blood. CDR3 sequence: CASSLRGQSGGANVLTF. The CDR3 DNA reads as TGTGCCAGCAGCCTGAGGGGGCAGTCGGGAGGGGCCAACGTCCTGACTTTC.